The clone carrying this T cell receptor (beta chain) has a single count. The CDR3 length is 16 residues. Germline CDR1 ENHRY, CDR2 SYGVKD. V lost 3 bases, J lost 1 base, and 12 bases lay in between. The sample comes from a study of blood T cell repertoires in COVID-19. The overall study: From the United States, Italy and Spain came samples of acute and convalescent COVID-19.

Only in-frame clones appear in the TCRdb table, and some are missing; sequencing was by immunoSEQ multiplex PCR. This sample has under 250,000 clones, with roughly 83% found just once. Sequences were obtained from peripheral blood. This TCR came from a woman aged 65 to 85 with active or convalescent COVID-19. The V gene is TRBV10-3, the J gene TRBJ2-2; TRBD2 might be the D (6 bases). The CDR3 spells CAISDPRGVNTGELFF. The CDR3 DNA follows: TGTGCCATCAGTGATCCGCGGGGTGTGAACACCGGGGAGCTGTTTTTT.